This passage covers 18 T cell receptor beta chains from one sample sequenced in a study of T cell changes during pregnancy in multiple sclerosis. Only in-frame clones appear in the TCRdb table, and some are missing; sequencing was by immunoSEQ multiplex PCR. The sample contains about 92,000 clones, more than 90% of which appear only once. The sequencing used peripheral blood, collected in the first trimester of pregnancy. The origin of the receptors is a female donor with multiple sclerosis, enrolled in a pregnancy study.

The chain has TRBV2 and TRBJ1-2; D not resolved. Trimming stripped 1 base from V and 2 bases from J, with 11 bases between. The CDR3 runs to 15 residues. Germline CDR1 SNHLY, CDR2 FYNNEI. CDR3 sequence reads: CASSEEQIINYGYTF. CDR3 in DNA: TGTGCCAGCAGTGAAGAACAGATAATCAACTATGGCTACACCTTC.

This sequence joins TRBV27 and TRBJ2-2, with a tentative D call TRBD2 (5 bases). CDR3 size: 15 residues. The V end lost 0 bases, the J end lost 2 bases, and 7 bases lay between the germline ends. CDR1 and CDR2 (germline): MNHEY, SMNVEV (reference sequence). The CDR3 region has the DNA TGTGCCAGCAGTTTATCCCCGGGAAACACCGGGGAGCTGTTTTTT. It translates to CASSLSPGNTGELFF.

The CDR3 coding sequence is TGCGCCAGCAGCTTGGCAGTTGGTGTGGACTATGGCTACACCTTC. Its protein product is CASSLAVGVDYGYTF. This chain joins TRBV5-1 and TRBJ1-2; D is unresolved. The germline V gene has CDR1 SGHRS and CDR2 YFSETQ. V shed 0 bases and J shed 3 bases, with 12 bases lying between them. This CDR3 spans 15 amino acids.

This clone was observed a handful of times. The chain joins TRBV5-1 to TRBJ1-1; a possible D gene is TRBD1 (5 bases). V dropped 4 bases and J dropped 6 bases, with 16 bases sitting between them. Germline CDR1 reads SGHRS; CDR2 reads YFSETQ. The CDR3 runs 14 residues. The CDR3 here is CASSQEPGYAEAFF. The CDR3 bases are TGCGCCAGCAGCCAGGAACCAGGGTACGCTGAAGCTTTCTTT.

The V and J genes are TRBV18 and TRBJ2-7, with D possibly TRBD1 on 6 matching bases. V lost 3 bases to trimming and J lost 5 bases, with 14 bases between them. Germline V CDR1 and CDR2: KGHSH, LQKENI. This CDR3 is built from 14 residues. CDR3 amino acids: CASSPGAGPHEQYF. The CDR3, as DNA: TGTGCCAGCTCACCGGGGGCAGGACCCCACGAGCAGTACTTC.

CDR3 nucleotide sequence: TGTGCCAGCAGTGAAGACAGGGGGTCGAATCAGCCCCAGCATTTT. It codes for CASSEDRGSNQPQHF. This rearrangement joins TRBV2 to TRBJ1-5; 8 bases line up with TRBD1. Germline-derived CDR1 and CDR2 are SNHLY and FYNNEI. After removal of 1 base from V and 4 bases from J, the junction contained 3 bases not matched to a gene. The CDR3 has 15 residues.

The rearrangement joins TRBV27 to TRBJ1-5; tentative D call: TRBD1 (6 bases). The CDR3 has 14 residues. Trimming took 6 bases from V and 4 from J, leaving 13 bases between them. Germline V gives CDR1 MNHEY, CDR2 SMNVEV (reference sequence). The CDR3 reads CASSKGGGNQPQHF. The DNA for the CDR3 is TGTGCCAGCAGCAAGGGGGGGGGAAATCAGCCCCAGCATTTT.

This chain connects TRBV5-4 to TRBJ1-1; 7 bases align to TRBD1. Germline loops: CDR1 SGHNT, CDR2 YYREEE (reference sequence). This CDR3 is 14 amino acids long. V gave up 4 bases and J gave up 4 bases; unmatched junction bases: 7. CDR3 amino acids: CASSLARQGTEAFF. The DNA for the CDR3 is TGTGCCAGCAGCCTCGCTAGACAGGGCACTGAAGCTTTCTTT.

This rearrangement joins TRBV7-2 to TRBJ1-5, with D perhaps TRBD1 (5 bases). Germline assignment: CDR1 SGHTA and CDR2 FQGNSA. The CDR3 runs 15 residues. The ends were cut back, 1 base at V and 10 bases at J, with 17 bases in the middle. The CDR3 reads CASSLVRGREGPQHF. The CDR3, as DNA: TGTGCCAGCAGCTTAGTGAGGGGAAGGGAGGGACCCCAGCATTTT.

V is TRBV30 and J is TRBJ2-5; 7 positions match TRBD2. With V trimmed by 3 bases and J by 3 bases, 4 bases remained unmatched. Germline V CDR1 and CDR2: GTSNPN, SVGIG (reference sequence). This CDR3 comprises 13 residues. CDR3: CAWRGGVEETQYF. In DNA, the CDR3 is TGTGCCTGGAGGGGGGGGGTGGAAGAGACCCAGTACTTC.

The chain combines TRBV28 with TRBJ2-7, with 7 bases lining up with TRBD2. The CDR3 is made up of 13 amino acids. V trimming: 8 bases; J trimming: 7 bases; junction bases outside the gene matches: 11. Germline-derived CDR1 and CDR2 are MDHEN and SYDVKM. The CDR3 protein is CASGLVINGEQYF. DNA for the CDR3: TGTGCCAGCGGACTAGTCATAAACGGGGAGCAGTACTTC.

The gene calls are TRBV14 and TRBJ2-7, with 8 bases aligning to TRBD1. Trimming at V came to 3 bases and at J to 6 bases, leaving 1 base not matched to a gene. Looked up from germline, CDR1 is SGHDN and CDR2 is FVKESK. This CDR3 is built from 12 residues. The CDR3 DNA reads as TGTGCCAGCAGCCAGACAGGGGTCGAGCAGTACTTC. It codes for CASSQTGVEQYF.

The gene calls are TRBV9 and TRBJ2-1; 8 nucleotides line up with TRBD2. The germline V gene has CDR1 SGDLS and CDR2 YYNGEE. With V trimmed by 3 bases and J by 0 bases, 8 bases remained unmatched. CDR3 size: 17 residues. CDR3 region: CASSASRTSSSYNEQFF. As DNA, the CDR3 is TGTGCCAGCAGCGCCTCCCGGACTAGCAGCTCCTACAATGAGCAGTTCTTC.

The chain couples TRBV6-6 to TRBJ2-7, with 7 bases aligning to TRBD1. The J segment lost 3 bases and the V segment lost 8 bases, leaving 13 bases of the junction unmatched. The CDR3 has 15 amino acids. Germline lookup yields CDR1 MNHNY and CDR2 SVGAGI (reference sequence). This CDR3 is CASSSPQGRYYEQYF. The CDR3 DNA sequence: TGTGCCAGCTCCAGTCCACAGGGGCGTTACTACGAGCAGTACTTC.

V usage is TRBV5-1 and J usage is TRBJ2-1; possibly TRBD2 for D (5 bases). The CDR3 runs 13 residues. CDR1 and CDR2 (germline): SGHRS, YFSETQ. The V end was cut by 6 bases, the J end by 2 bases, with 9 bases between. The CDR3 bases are TGCGCCAGCATCGGGAAACCCTACAATGAGCAGTTCTTC. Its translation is CASIGKPYNEQFF.

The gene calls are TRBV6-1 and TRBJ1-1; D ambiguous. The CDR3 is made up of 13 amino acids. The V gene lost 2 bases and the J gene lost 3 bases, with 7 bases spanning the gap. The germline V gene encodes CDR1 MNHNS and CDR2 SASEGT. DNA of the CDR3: TGTGCCAGCAGTGAACAGACATACACTGAAGCTTTCTTT. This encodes CASSEQTYTEAFF.

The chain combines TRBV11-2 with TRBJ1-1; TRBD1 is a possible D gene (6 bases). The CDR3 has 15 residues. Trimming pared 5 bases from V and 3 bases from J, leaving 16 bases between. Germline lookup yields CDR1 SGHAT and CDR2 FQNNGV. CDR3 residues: CASSSNRAWHTEAFF. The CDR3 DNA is TGTGCCAGCAGCAGCAACAGGGCCTGGCACACTGAAGCTTTCTTT.

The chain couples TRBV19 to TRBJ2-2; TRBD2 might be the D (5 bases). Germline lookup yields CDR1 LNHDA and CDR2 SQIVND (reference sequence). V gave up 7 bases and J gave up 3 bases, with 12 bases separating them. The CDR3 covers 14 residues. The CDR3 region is CASTGIVHTGELFF. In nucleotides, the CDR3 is TGTGCCAGTACCGGGATAGTCCACACCGGGGAGCTGTTTTTT.